These T cell receptor beta chains were read from a single sample in a study of blood T cell repertoires in COVID-19. Assay used: immunoSEQ multiplex PCR; TCRdb lists only in-frame clones, some missing. Here the sample spans some 60,000 clones, roughly 92% being singletons. Sequencing was carried out using peripheral blood. The receptors originated from a human donor in a cohort sampled during active COVID-19. Each CDR3 is given with its conserved first and last residue. The D gene is left open where the match is weak. The size entry is marked missing in some rows and otherwise reads once, few, many or a size class.

CDR3 length,clone size,D gene,J gene,V gene,CDR3 protein,CDR3 DNA
19,-,-,TRBJ2-6,TRBV5-6,CASSLGFRGISSGANVLTF,TGTGCCAGCAGCTTGGGTTTTCGGGGGATAAGCTCTGGGGCCAACGTCCTGACTTTC
14,-,TRBD1,TRBJ1-2,TRBV11-1,CASSFRDSHYGYTF,TGTGCCAGCAGCTTCCGGGACAGCCACTATGGCTACACCTTC
17,-,-,TRBJ2-3,TRBV4-2,CASSQGPRLEATDTQYF,TGTGCCAGCAGCCAAGGGCCCAGACTAGAAGCCACAGATACGCAGTATTTT
14,-,TRBD2,TRBJ2-7,TRBV27,CASRRGGSSYEQYF,TGTGCCAGCAGGAGGGGAGGGAGCTCCTACGAGCAGTACTTC
13,-,-,TRBJ1-2,TRBV19,CASSTGINYGYTF,TGTGCCAGTAGTACCGGGATCAACTATGGCTACACCTTC
14,-,-,TRBJ2-1,TRBV24-1,CATSDEAGMHEQFF,TGTGCCACCAGTGATGAGGCAGGGATGCATGAGCAGTTCTTC
14,once,-,TRBJ2-3,TRBV24-1,CATSDSRAADTQYF,TGTGCCACCAGTGATAGCAGGGCAGCAGATACGCAGTATTTT
15,-,-,TRBJ2-3,TRBV5-1,CASSLEGLGTDTQYF,TGCGCCAGCAGCTTGGAGGGACTTGGCACAGATACGCAGTATTTT
15,-,TRBD1,TRBJ1-3,TRBV19,CASRTQGAAGNTIYF,TGTGCCAGTCGTACACAGGGGGCTGCTGGAAACACCATATATTTT
15,once,TRBD2,TRBJ2-3,TRBV6-6,CASRRLRELSDTQYF,TGTGCCAGCAGACGCCTGCGGGAGTTGTCAGATACGCAGTATTTT
16,-,-,TRBJ1-6,TRBV4-2,CASSQDGSGGYSPLHF,TGTGCCAGCAGCCAAGATGGGAGCGGGGGTTATTCACCCCTCCACTTT
15,-,TRBD2,TRBJ2-7,TRBV10-3,CAISDGPGGSYEQYF,TGTGCCATCAGTGACGGACCGGGAGGGAGCTACGAGCAGTACTTC
15,-,TRBD1,TRBJ1-2,TRBV30,CASSRGQGASNGYTF,TGTGCCTCCAGTCGAGGACAGGGGGCATCCAATGGCTACACCTTC
16,-,TRBD1,TRBJ2-7,TRBV10-3,CAISGGWGTAVYEQYF,TGTGCCATCAGTGGTGGGTGGGGGACAGCGGTCTACGAGCAGTACTTC
15,-,TRBD1,TRBJ1-2,TRBV3-1/TRBV3-2,CASSQSLGQGGGYTF,TGTGCCAGCAGCCAGTCTCTCGGGCAGGGGGGTGGCTACACCTTC
15,-,-,TRBJ1-2,TRBV28,CASSPGGLQTTGYTF,TGTGCCAGCAGTCCGGGGGGCCTTCAGACGACTGGCTACACCTTC
14,-,-,TRBJ1-1,TRBV7-2,CASSLSRGNTEAFF,TGTGCCAGCAGCTTAAGCAGGGGGAACACTGAAGCTTTCTTT
15,-,-,TRBJ1-1,TRBV7-6,CASSLGAGRDTEAFF,TGTGCCAGCAGCTTAGGGGCAGGGAGGGACACTGAAGCTTTCTTT
13,-,TRBD1,TRBJ1-5,TRBV12-3/TRBV12-4,CASSLGQVGAQHF,TGTGCCAGCAGTTTGGGACAGGTAGGAGCCCAGCATTTT
14,-,-,TRBJ2-7,TRBV19,CASNPNGAVYEQYF,TGTGCCAGTAACCCCAACGGAGCGGTATACGAGCAGTACTTC